The clone carrying this T cell receptor beta chain came up many times. Unique molecular identifiers were used in preparing the TCRbeta library. TCRdb recomputed calls from the PCR reads with MiXCR, one row per CDR3 protein. In the table there are almost 400,000 distinct CDR3 sequences, over 20% of which are singletons. The data belong to a study of T-cell reconstitution after alpha-beta-depleted transplantation in children. In germline, CDR1 is MGHDK, CDR2 SYGVNS. V gave up 4 bases and J gave up 0 bases; unmatched junction bases: 2. The CDR3 is made up of 14 amino acids. This clonotype was obtained from a human donor who donated a stem cell graft to a child with acute myeloid leukemia. The sample was PBMCs from the stem cell graft donor, taken from the stem cell graft. This sequence joins TRBV25-1 and TRBJ2-7; 8 bases map to TRBD1. The CDR3 DNA sequence: TGTGCCAGCAGTGGACAGGGGCACTCCTACGAGCAGTACTTC. It codes for CASSGQGHSYEQYF.